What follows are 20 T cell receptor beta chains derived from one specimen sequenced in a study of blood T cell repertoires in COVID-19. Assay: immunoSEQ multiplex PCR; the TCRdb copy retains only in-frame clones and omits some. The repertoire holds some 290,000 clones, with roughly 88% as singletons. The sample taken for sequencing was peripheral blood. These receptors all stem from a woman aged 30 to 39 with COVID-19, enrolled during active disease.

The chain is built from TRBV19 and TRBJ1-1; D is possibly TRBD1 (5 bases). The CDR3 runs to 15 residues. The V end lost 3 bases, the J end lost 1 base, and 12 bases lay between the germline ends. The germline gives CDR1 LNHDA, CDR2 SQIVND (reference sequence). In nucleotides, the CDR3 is TGTGCCAGTAGTATGGCACAGGCCGGGAACACTGAAGCTTTCTTT. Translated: CASSMAQAGNTEAFF. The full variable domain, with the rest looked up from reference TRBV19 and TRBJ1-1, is DGGITQSPKYLFRKEGQNVTLSCEQNLNHDAMYWYRQDPGQGLRLIYYSQIVNDFQKGDIAEGYSVSREKKESFPLTVTSAQKNPTAFYLCASSMAQAGNTEAFFGQGTRLTVV.

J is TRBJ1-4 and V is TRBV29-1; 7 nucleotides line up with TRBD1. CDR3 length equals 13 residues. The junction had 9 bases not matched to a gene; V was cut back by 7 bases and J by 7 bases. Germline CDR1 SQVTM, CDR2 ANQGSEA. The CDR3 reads CSAQGMGGEKLFF. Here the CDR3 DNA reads TGCAGCGCACAGGGGATGGGGGGTGAAAAACTGTTTTTT.

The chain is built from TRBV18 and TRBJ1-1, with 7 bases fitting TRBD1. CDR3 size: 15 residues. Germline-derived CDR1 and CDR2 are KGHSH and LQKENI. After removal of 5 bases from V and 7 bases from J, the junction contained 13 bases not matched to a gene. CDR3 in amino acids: CASSRETGLEGEAFF. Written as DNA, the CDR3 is TGTGCCAGCTCAAGGGAGACAGGGTTAGAGGGTGAAGCTTTCTTT.

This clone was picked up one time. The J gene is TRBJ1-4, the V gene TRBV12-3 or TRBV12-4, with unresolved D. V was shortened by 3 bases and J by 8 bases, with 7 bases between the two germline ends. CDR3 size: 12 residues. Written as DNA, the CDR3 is TGTGCCAGCAGTTTTTTGAGCGAAAAACTGTTTTTT. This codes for CASSFLSEKLFF.

CDR3 bases: TGTGCCACCAGGCTGGGCCTAGCGGGAGAGACCCAGTACTTC. Translation: CATRLGLAGETQYF. This rearrangement joins TRBV15 to TRBJ2-5, with 8 bases aligning to TRBD2. The length of the CDR3 is 14 residues. Per the germline V gene, CDR1 is LNHNV and CDR2 is YYDKDF (reference sequence). The ends lost 6 bases at V and 4 bases at J; junction bases unmatched: 7. The variable domain in full, completed from reference TRBV15 and TRBJ2-5, reads DAMVIQNPRYQVTQFGKPVTLSCSQTLNHNVMYWYQQKSSQAPKLLFHYYDKDFNNEADTPDNFQSRRPNTSFCFLDIRSPGLGDTAMYLCATRLGLAGETQYFGPGTRLLVL.

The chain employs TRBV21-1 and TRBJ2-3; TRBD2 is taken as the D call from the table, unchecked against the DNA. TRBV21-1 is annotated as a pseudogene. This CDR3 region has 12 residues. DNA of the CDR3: TGTGCCAGCAGGAACTCGCCAGATACGCAGTATTTT. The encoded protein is CASRNSPDTQYF.

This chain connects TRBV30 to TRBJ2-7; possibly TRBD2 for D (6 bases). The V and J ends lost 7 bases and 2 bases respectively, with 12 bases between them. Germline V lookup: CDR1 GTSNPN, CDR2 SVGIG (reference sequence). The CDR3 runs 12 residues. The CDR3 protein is CASGDSTYEQYF. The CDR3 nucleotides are TGTGCCTCCGGGGACTCTACCTACGAGCAGTACTTC. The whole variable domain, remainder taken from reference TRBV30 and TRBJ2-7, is SQTIHQWPATLVQPVGSPLSLECTVEGTSNPNLYWYRQAAGRGLQLLFYSVGIGQISSEVPQNLSASRPQDRQFILSSKKLLLSDSGFYLCASGDSTYEQYFGPGTRLTVT.

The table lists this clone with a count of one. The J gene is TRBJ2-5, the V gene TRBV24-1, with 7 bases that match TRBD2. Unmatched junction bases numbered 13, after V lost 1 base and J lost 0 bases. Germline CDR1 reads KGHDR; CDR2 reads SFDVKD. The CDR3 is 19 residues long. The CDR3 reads CATSDFPTPREVHQETQYF. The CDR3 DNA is TGTGCCACCAGTGATTTTCCCACCCCTCGGGAGGTTCACCAAGAGACCCAGTACTTC.

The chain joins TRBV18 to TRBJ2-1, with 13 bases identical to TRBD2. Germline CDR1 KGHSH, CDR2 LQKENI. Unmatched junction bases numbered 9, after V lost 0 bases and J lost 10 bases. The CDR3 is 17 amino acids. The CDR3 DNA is TGTGCCAGCTCACCACCTGCCGGGACTAGCGGGACAAGGGAGCAGTTCTTC. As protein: CASSPPAGTSGTREQFF.

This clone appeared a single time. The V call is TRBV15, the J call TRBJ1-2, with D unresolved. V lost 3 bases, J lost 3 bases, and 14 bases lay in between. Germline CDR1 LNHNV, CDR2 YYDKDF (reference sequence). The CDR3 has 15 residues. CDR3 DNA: TGTGCCACCAGCAGCTTGGTAGACGGGGACTATGGCTACACCTTC. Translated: CATSSLVDGDYGYTF.

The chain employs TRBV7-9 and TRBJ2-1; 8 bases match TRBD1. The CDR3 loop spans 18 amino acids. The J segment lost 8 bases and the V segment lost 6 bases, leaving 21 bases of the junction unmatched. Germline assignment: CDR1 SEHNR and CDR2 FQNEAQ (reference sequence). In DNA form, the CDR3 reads TGTGCCAGCAGATGGGTGACAGGGGTTGTCGGTGGGCGTCATGAGCAGTTCTTC. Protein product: CASRWVTGVVGGRHEQFF.

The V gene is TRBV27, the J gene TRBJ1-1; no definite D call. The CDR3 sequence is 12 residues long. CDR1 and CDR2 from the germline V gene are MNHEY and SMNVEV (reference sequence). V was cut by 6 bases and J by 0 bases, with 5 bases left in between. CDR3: CASSSVNTEAFF. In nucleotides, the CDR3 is TGTGCCAGCAGCTCTGTGAACACTGAAGCTTTCTTT.

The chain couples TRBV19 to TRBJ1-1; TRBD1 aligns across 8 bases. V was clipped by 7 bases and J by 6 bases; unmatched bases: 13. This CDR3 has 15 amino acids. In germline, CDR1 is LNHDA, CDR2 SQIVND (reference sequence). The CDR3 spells CASTPTGDAGAEAFF. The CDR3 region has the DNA TGTGCCAGTACCCCGACAGGGGACGCCGGAGCTGAAGCTTTCTTT.

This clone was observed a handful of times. The CDR3 loop is CASSPGTSGYSYNEQFF. The CDR3 nucleotides are TGTGCCAGCAGCCCCGGGACTAGCGGGTACTCCTACAATGAGCAGTTCTTC. V and J are TRBV11-3 and TRBJ2-1; TRBD2 aligns across 12 bases. J gave up 0 bases and V 5 bases, and 5 bases lay outside the gene matches. Germline V CDR1 and CDR2: SGHNT, YENEEA. The CDR3 consists of 17 residues.

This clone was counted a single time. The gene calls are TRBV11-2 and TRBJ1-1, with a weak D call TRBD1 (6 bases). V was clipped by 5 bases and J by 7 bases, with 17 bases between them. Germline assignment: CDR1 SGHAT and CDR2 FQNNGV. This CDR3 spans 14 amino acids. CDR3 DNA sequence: TGTGCCAGCAGCCTCGCACGGACAGAACTTGAAGCTTTCTTT. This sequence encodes CASSLARTELEAFF.

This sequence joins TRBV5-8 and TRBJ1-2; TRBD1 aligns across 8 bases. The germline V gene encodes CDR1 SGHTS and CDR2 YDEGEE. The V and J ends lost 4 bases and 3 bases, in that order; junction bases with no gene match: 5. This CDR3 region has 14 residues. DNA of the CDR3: TGTGCCAGCAGCCCAGGGGGCTACTACTATGGCTACACCTTC. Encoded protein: CASSPGGYYYGYTF.

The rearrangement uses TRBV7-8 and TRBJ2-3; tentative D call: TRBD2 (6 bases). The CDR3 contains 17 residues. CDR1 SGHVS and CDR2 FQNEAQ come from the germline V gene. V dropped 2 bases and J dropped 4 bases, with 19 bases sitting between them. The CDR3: CASSLLELAMRSDTQYF. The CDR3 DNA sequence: TGTGCCAGCAGCTTATTGGAACTAGCAATGAGGTCAGATACGCAGTATTTT.

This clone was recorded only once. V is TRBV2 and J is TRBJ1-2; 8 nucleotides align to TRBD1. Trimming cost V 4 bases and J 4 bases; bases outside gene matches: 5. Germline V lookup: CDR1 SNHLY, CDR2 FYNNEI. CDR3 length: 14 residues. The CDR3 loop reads CASSADRGPYGYTF. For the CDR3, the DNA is TGTGCCAGCAGTGCTGACAGGGGTCCCTATGGCTACACCTTC.

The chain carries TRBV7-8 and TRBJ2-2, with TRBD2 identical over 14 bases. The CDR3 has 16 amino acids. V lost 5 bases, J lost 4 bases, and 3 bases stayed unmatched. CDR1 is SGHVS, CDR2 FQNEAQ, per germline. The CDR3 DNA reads TGTGCCAGCAGCCTCGGACTAGCGGGAGGCACCGGGGAGCTGTTTTTT. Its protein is CASSLGLAGGTGELFF.

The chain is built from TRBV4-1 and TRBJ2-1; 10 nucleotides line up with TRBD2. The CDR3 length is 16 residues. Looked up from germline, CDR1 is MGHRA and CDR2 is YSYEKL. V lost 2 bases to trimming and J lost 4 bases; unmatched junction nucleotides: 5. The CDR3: CASSQTETSGYNEQFF. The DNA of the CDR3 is TGCGCCAGCAGCCAAACGGAGACTAGCGGGTACAATGAGCAGTTCTTC.